Each of the 30 T cell receptor beta chains below was sequenced from the same sample in a study of blood T cell repertoires in COVID-19 (dated by TCRdb to the early 2020s). Library method: the immunoSEQ multiplex PCR assay. Drawn from immuneACCESS, this table holds only the in-frame rearrangements with V and J called that TCRdb kept. Clones are partly lost; checked studies trace under half to an unresolved V gene and leave the rest unexplained. This sample comprises approximately 100,000 clones, approximately 86% of them detected only once. Clones ranked in the top ten supply 10% of the sample. Sequencing input: peripheral blood. The receptors were sampled from a man between 50 and 59 years old with acute or convalescent COVID-19.

The V and J genes are TRBV5-1 and TRBJ2-4, with 8 nucleotides matching TRBD1. The CDR3 extends over 15 amino acids. The ends lost 3 bases at V and 11 bases at J; junction bases unmatched: 13. Germline CDR1 and CDR2: SGHRS and YFSETQ. Written as DNA, the CDR3 is TGCGCCAGCAGCTCACTGACAGGGGTCCTATACGTTCAGTACTTC. Translated: CASSSLTGVLYVQYF.

The V gene is TRBV19, the J gene TRBJ2-4, with TRBD2 matching over 8 bases. This CDR3 comprises 13 residues. Germline trimming cut 6 bases from V and 5 bases from J; bases unmatched to any gene: 3. Germline CDR1 is LNHDA and CDR2 is SQIVND (reference sequence). CDR3 nucleotide sequence: TGTGCCAGTAGCGACGGGAGGGAAAACATTCAGTACTTC. It codes for CASSDGRENIQYF.

The chain combines TRBV7-6 with TRBJ2-2, with TRBD2 as a possible D gene (5 bases). The germline V gene has CDR1 SGHVS and CDR2 FNYEAQ. The CDR3 contains 15 residues. The V and J ends lost 5 bases and 0 bases respectively, with 10 bases between them. CDR3 in DNA: TGTGCCAGCAGCCCCAGCGGAGCGAACACCGGGGAGCTGTTTTTT. It translates to CASSPSGANTGELFF.

This clone has a single count. This sequence joins TRBV3-1 (or the pseudogene TRBV3-2) and TRBJ2-1; 10 bases map to TRBD2. Germline trimming cut 1 base from V and 8 bases from J; bases unmatched to any gene: 5. The CDR3 covers 15 residues. The germline gives CDR1 LGHDT, CDR2 YNNKEL (reference sequence). In DNA form, the CDR3 reads TGTGCCAGCAGCCAAGGAGCTAGCGGGAGCTATGAGCAGTTCTTC. It encodes CASSQGASGSYEQFF.

The rearrangement joins TRBV13 to TRBJ2-1; D is perhaps TRBD2 (6 bases). CDR3 size: 15 residues. Germline CDR1 PRHDT, CDR2 FYEKMQ (reference sequence). Trimming removed 4 bases from V and 2 bases from J, with 12 bases in between. The CDR3: CASSSSGSPYNEQFF. The CDR3 DNA is TGTGCCAGCAGCTCTTCCGGGAGTCCCTACAATGAGCAGTTCTTC. Based on the CDR3 plus reference TRBV13 and TRBJ2-1, the full variable domain is AAGVIQSPRHLIKEKRETATLKCYPIPRHDTVYWYQQGPGQDPQFLISFYEKMQSDKGSIPDRFSAQQFSDYHSELNMSSLELGDSALYFCASSSSGSPYNEQFFGPGTRLTVL.

This chain uses TRBV12-3 or TRBV12-4 with TRBJ1-2; D possibly corresponds to TRBD1 (6 bases). Between the trimmed V and J ends, which lost 5 bases and 6 bases, there was a span of 13 bases. The CDR3 covers 13 residues. CDR3 loop: CASSPNRVDGYTF. CDR3 DNA sequence: TGTGCCAGCAGTCCCAACAGGGTTGATGGCTACACCTTC.

This clone was recorded once. The chain links TRBV27 to TRBJ1-3; D unresolved. The CDR3 has 14 amino acids. The germline CDR1 and CDR2 sequences are MNHEY and SMNVEV (reference sequence). V was trimmed by 5 bases and J by 1 base, leaving 9 bases between them. The CDR3 DNA reads TGTGCCAGCAGTCCAGCCGGGTCTGGAAACACCATATATTTT. The encoded protein is CASSPAGSGNTIYF.

The rearrangement uses TRBV23-1 and TRBJ1-2; D unclear. TRBV23-1 belongs to the ORF category, with a function that is uncertain. V was pared by 10 bases and J by 10 bases, with 10 bases between. The CDR3 spans 9 residues. The CDR3 spells CANSRVYTF. CDR3 nucleotide sequence: TGCGCCAATAGTCGTGTCTACACCTTC.

The J gene is TRBJ2-1, the V gene TRBV10-3; 16 bases fit TRBD2. Germline trimming cut 5 bases from V and 7 bases from J; bases unmatched to any gene: 8. There are 17 residues in the CDR3. Germline V lookup: CDR1 ENHRY, CDR2 SYGVKD. CDR3 sequence (DNA): TGTGCCATCAGTCCGGGACTAGCGGGAGGGCCGGCGAATGAGCAGTTCTTC. Translated: CAISPGLAGGPANEQFF.

The V call is TRBV4-1, the J call TRBJ1-2; D not certain. Looked up from germline, CDR1 is MGHRA and CDR2 is YSYEKL. This CDR3 spans 15 amino acids. Deletions cut 0 bases from V and 4 bases from J, with 12 bases between. In DNA form, the CDR3 reads TGCGCCAGCAGCCAAGAAGGCAGCGGACTCTATGGCTACACCTTC. Its protein is CASSQEGSGLYGYTF.

The genes are TRBV27 and TRBJ2-7; 9 nucleotides align to TRBD1. V shed 5 bases and J 5 bases; nucleotides not matched to a gene: 10. CDR1 and CDR2 (germline): MNHEY, SMNVEV (reference sequence). CDR3 length: 15 amino acids. CDR3 sequence reads: CASSPDRDRVHEQYF. The CDR3 nucleotides are TGTGCCAGCAGTCCGGACCGGGACAGGGTCCACGAGCAGTACTTC.

The chain links TRBV6-5 to TRBJ1-1, with TRBD1 as a possible D gene (5 bases). This CDR3 spans 14 amino acids. The germline V and J ends were trimmed by 7 bases and 10 bases, with 22 bases remaining between them. Germline V gene data show CDR1 as MNHEY and CDR2 as SVGAGI. DNA of the CDR3: TGTGCCAGCAAAGCCAAGCCCCGGGCAGGGTTAGCTTTCTTT. It translates to CASKAKPRAGLAFF.

The CDR3 reads CASSGPQPGLTSYNEQFF. In nucleotides, the CDR3 is TGTGCCAGCAGTGGACCCCAACCGGGGTTGACCTCCTACAATGAGCAGTTCTTC. The chain employs TRBV25-1 and TRBJ2-1, with D maybe TRBD2 (5 bases). The CDR3 is 18 amino acids. Germline CDR1 reads MGHDK; CDR2 reads SYGVNS. Trimming removed 4 bases from V and 0 bases from J, with 19 bases in between.

The chain combines TRBV5-1 with TRBJ2-7; TRBD1 agrees at 7 bases. V dropped 4 bases and J dropped 3; count of bases not matched to a gene: 16. Germline V CDR1 and CDR2: SGHRS, YFSETQ. The CDR3 contains 17 residues. CDR3 amino acids: CASSPTGQAVGLYEQYF. The CDR3 DNA reads TGCGCCAGCAGCCCGACCGGACAGGCCGTGGGCCTCTACGAGCAGTACTTC.

The V gene is TRBV23-1, the J gene TRBJ2-2, with 10 bases matching TRBD1. TRBV23-1 is an ORF, with its function uncertain. After removal of 2 bases from V and 2 bases from J, the junction contained 8 bases not matched to a gene. The CDR3 extends over 18 amino acids. In DNA, the CDR3 is TGCGCCAGCAGTCAACCGGGGGACAGGGGCGATAACACCGGGGAGCTGTTTTTT. Its protein is CASSQPGDRGDNTGELFF.

The rearrangement links TRBV6-5 to TRBJ2-4, with 8 bases matching TRBD1. The CDR3 has 13 amino acids. J was trimmed by 7 bases and V by 6 bases; bases with no gene match: 5. The germline V gene has CDR1 MNHEY and CDR2 SVGAGI. CDR3 nucleotide sequence: TGTGCCAGCAGACTTCAGGGGGCCAACATTCAGTACTTC. It codes for CASRLQGANIQYF.

The J gene is TRBJ2-5, the V gene TRBV6-5; 8 bases map to TRBD2. J was trimmed by 6 bases and V by 5 bases; bases with no gene match: 11. The CDR3 sequence is 15 residues long. In germline, CDR1 is MNHEY, CDR2 SVGAGI. CDR3 sequence: CASSTEPTSVQTQYF. The CDR3, as DNA: TGTGCCAGCAGTACCGAACCGACTAGCGTGCAGACCCAGTACTTC.

This clone has at least ten counts. CDR3 DNA sequence: TGTGCCAGTAGTGGAGCGGGACAGGGGGGCTACAATGAGCAGTTCTTC. Translated: CASSGAGQGGYNEQFF. V is TRBV19 and J is TRBJ2-1; 11 positions match TRBD1. CDR3 length: 16 residues. In germline, CDR1 is LNHDA, CDR2 SQIVND (reference sequence). V shed 5 bases, J shed 3 bases, and the junction held 6 bases outside the gene matches.

The chain couples TRBV19 to TRBJ1-6, with D possibly matching TRBD1 (5 bases). The germline V and J ends were trimmed by 3 bases and 10 bases, with 19 bases remaining between them. The CDR3 extends over 16 amino acids. Germline CDR1 is LNHDA and CDR2 is SQIVND (reference sequence). The CDR3 loop reads CASSMGLGSLDSPLHF. The DNA of the CDR3 is TGTGCCAGTAGTATGGGGCTCGGAAGTTTAGACTCACCCCTCCACTTT.

This chain connects TRBV10-3 to TRBJ1-1; 7 bases match TRBD1. Unmatched junction bases numbered 3, after V lost 6 bases and J lost 2 bases. This CDR3 comprises 13 residues. Looked up from germline, CDR1 is ENHRY and CDR2 is SYGVKD. The chain's CDR3 is CAIRGTVNTEAFF. The CDR3 DNA sequence: TGTGCCATCAGGGGGACAGTAAACACTGAAGCTTTCTTT.

V gene TRBV6-5 combines with J gene TRBJ2-1, with 8 positions matching TRBD1. CDR3 length: 15 residues. The V gene end was trimmed by 2 bases and the J gene end by 6 bases; junction bases not matched to a gene: 6. Germline loops: CDR1 MNHEY, CDR2 SVGAGI. CDR3 in amino acids: CASSYATGGRNEQFF. The CDR3 region has the DNA TGTGCCAGCAGTTACGCCACAGGGGGACGCAATGAGCAGTTCTTC.

The rearrangement uses TRBV5-1 and TRBJ2-1; D possibly corresponds to TRBD2 (6 bases). Germline V gene sequence: CDR1 SGHRS, CDR2 YFSETQ. V lost 0 bases, J lost 8 bases, and 15 bases lay in between. The CDR3 runs 15 residues. CDR3 in amino acids: CASSLVPGEGDEQFF. CDR3 coding DNA: TGCGCCAGCAGCTTGGTTCCGGGAGAAGGCGATGAGCAGTTCTTC.

V usage is TRBV3-1 (or the pseudogene TRBV3-2) and J usage is TRBJ1-5; perhaps TRBD1 as D (5 bases). The CDR3 spans 12 residues. Germline V CDR1 and CDR2: LGHDT, YNNKEL (reference sequence). Trimming pared 3 bases from V and 7 bases from J, leaving 7 bases between. CDR3 region: CASSHKGQPQHF. The CDR3 coding sequence is TGTGCCAGCAGCCACAAGGGGCAGCCCCAGCATTTT.

V usage is TRBV11-2 and J usage is TRBJ1-1; no clear D. Germline CDR1 reads SGHAT; CDR2 reads FQNNGV. Trimming took off 2 bases at V and 3 bases at J, with 16 bases between the two ends. This CDR3 region has 16 residues. The CDR3 nucleotides are TGTGCCAGCAGCTTATTCTCTTTGGGGAGGGACACTGAAGCTTTCTTT. Its translation: CASSLFSLGRDTEAFF. Full variable domain (outside the CDR3, taken from reference TRBV11-2 and TRBJ1-1): EAGVAQSPRYKIIEKRQSVAFWCNPISGHATLYWYQQILGQGPKLLIQFQNNGVVDDSQLPKDRFSAERLKGVDSTLKIQPAKLEDSAVYLCASSLFSLGRDTEAFFGQGTRLTVV.

With respect to this clone: Other DNA sequences within the sample encode an identical CDR3. This chain uses TRBV18 with TRBJ1-1, with a weak D call TRBD1 (6 bases). Trimming took 3 bases from V and 1 from J, leaving 9 bases between them. CDR1 and CDR2 (germline): KGHSH, LQKENI. This CDR3 spans 14 amino acids. CDR3 sequence reads: CASSPDRKNTEAFF. CDR3 nucleotide sequence: TGTGCCAGCTCACCTGACAGGAAGAACACTGAAGCTTTCTTT.

This clone was counted only a few times. V and J are TRBV19 and TRBJ1-2; 8 nucleotides align to TRBD1. The junction had 7 bases not matched to a gene; V was cut back by 3 bases and J by 4 bases. The CDR3 runs to 15 residues. CDR1 LNHDA and CDR2 SQIVND come from the germline V gene (reference sequence). The DNA for the CDR3 is TGTGCCAGTAGTATCTGGCAGGGGGCAAGCTATGGCTACACCTTC. This codes for CASSIWQGASYGYTF.

The chain combines TRBV5-1 with TRBJ1-2; the D gene is possibly TRBD1 (6 bases). Trimming removed 5 bases at V and 4 bases at J, with 18 bases between. Germline lookup yields CDR1 SGHRS and CDR2 YFSETQ. This CDR3 spans 15 amino acids. The CDR3 here is CASSPGGGGIYGYTF. CDR3 DNA sequence: TGCGCCAGCAGTCCCGGGGGCGGGGGAATCTATGGCTACACCTTC.

The CDR3 reads CASSDQTVLNQPQHF. The CDR3 DNA reads TGTGCCAGCAGTGATCAGACAGTCCTAAATCAGCCCCAGCATTTT. This chain uses TRBV6-4 with TRBJ1-5; tentative D call: TRBD1 (5 bases). Trimming left V 3 bases short and J 4 bases short, with 13 bases between. The CDR3 totals 15 residues. Germline assignment: CDR1 MRHNA and CDR2 SNTAGT.

The rearrangement uses TRBV11-3 and TRBJ2-1, with D possibly being TRBD1 (5 bases). V lost 3 bases and J lost 12, with 9 bases in between. Looked up from germline, CDR1 is SGHNT and CDR2 is YENEEA. The CDR3 extends over 11 amino acids. CDR3 region: CASSFQGGQFF. Here the CDR3 DNA reads TGTGCCAGCAGCTTTCAGGGTGGGCAGTTCTTC.

The DNA of the CDR3 is TGCGCCAGCAGCTTGGACGGGAACAGGGGCTCCTACGAGCAGTACTTC. Amino acid sequence: CASSLDGNRGSYEQYF. The chain combines TRBV5-1 with TRBJ2-7; 7 bases map to TRBD1. The V segment lost 0 bases and the J segment 0 bases; nucleotides outside the gene matches: 6. The CDR3 loop spans 16 amino acids. CDR1 and CDR2 from the germline V gene are SGHRS and YFSETQ.